Included here is one T cell receptor beta chain sequence, with context. CDR3 size: 14 residues. Trimming left V 6 bases short and J 8 bases short, with 17 bases between. Germline V gene sequence: CDR1 MNHNY, CDR2 SVGAGI (reference sequence). The data belong to a study of cytomegalovirus exposure and HLA in healthy donors. Vbeta (60) and Jbeta (13) primers were used in the PCR. Sequencing was performed with immunoSEQ multiplex PCR; in TCRdb, only in-frame clones are kept and a portion is missing. The data show roughly 120,000 clones, with roughly 82% seen just once and 9.5% to 15% held by the top ten. V is TRBV6-6 and J is TRBJ2-1, with a tentative D call TRBD1 (5 bases). This receptor was identified in a woman aged 40 to 55 in good health and CMV-seropositive. The sample comprised PBMCs. This CDR3 is CASSRAREGHEQFF. The CDR3 region has the DNA TGTGCCAGCAGCCGGGCCAGGGAAGGTCATGAGCAGTTCTTC.